This paragraph covers one T cell receptor beta chain sequence. Its cognate antigen is unknown. CDR1 and CDR2 from the germline V gene are MNHNS and SASEGT. The V gene lost 2 bases and the J gene lost 5 bases, with 15 bases spanning the gap. The CDR3 extends over 15 amino acids. DNA at 150 to 250 ng, some 31,000 T cell genomes, went into sorted-subset replicate PCRs. Repertoires were generated with immunoSEQ multiplex PCR, while TCRdb's copy carries only in-frame clones and drops some. The top ten hold roughly 1.5% of the sample, which has about 980,000 clones, around 80% seen once. This entry comes from a study of shared clonotypes between healthy human individuals. Findings and limits, study-wide: Compared with memory subsets, naive subsets generally had larger estimated richness.

Sequenced material: memory CD4+ T cells sorted from blood. Subset given: CD45RA-negative fraction. V usage is TRBV6-1 and J usage is TRBJ1-2; D call uncertain. The clonotype comes from a man in his late teens or twenties in good health. The CDR3 bases are TGTGCCAGCAGTGAATTCGGCCAGATGGATTATGGCTACACCTTC. This codes for CASSEFGQMDYGYTF.